These 8 T cell receptor beta chains were all obtained from the same sample, sequenced in a study of T-cell reconstitution after alpha-beta-depleted transplantation in children (TCRdb year 2016). Library construction relied on PCR. TCRdb shows the sequencer as Illumina HiSeq 2500. TCR library preparation used molecular barcoding, with unique molecular identifiers applied to normalize quantification of the TCRbeta repertoire. TCRdb's own reprocessing of the public reads used fastp at Q25 and MiXCR and kept productive beta chains. All rows with the same CDR3 protein become a single entry with the most common DNA and genes. Recorded for this sample are approximately 520,000 distinct CDR3 sequences; about 33% of them occurred a single time. Clones ranked in the top ten supply around 2.5% of the sample. The sequenced sample was PBMCs from the stem cell graft donor, obtained from the stem cell graft. These receptors were taken from a human donor who donated a stem cell graft to a child with aplastic anemia.

This clonotype was observed a few times. The V and J genes are TRBV20-1 and TRBJ2-2; no clear D gene. The V end was cut by 3 bases, the J end by 5 bases, with 7 bases between. The CDR3 length is 12 residues. Germline V gives CDR1 DFQATT, CDR2 SNEGSKA (reference sequence). CDR3 amino acids: CSARGGTGELFF. CDR3 sequence (DNA): TGCAGTGCTAGGGGCGGAACCGGGGAGCTGTTTTTT.

This sequence joins TRBV6-2 or TRBV6-3 and TRBJ2-3; TRBD2 aligns across 7 bases. J gave up 6 bases and V 3 bases, and 6 bases lay outside the gene matches. Germline CDR1 reads MNHEY; CDR2 reads SVGEGT. The length of the CDR3 is 14 residues. The CDR3 nucleotides read TGTGCCAGCAGTTATGCGGGAGAGGGGGATACGCAGTATTTT. Its translation is CASSYAGEGDTQYF.

CDR3 residues: CASSSSLVGNTQYF. The CDR3 nucleotides are TGTGCCAGCAGCTCCAGCCTAGTCGGAAATACGCAGTATTTT. The V gene is TRBV28, the J gene TRBJ2-3, with D unresolved. Trimming removed 6 bases from V and 7 bases from J, with 17 bases in between. The CDR3 runs 14 residues. The germline CDR1 and CDR2 sequences are MDHEN and SYDVKM.

There are a few counts of this clonotype. J is TRBJ1-2 and V is TRBV5-1; tentatively, D is TRBD1 (5 bases). V was cut by 7 bases and J by 3 bases, with 16 bases left in between. Germline V gene data show CDR1 as SGHRS and CDR2 as YFSETQ. The CDR3 runs 14 residues. CDR3 bases: TGCGCCAGCTCATCGCGACAGAACCACTATGGCTACACCTTC. Translated, it gives CASSSRQNHYGYTF.

The chain links TRBV29-1 to TRBJ2-1; 11 bases are a match to TRBD1. CDR3 length equals 15 residues. Germline V gives CDR1 SQVTM, CDR2 ANQGSEA. V gave up 7 bases and J gave up 4 bases; unmatched junction bases: 9. The CDR3 DNA reads TGCAGCGCAACCGGACAGGGGGCCCTATACAATGAGCAGTTCTTC. Encoded protein: CSATGQGALYNEQFF.

The J gene is TRBJ2-7, the V gene TRBV10-3; D tentatively reads TRBD1 or TRBD2 (5 bases each). Looked up from germline, CDR1 is ENHRY and CDR2 is SYGVKD. The CDR3 consists of 14 residues. V dropped 11 bases and J dropped 0 bases, with 17 bases sitting between them. The CDR3 is CALRDQDHSYEQYF. CDR3 DNA: TGTGCCCTACGGGACCAGGACCACTCCTACGAGCAGTACTTC.

This clonotype was seen a handful of times. This chain links TRBV6-2 or TRBV6-3 with TRBJ1-2; TRBD1 agrees at 7 bases. Per germline, CDR1 MNHEY and CDR2 SVGEGT. This CDR3 is built from 16 residues. V lost 2 bases, J lost 13 bases, and 19 bases stayed unmatched. The CDR3 coding sequence is TGTGCCAGCAGTTACGGAAGATCAAACAGGGGCAGCACGGCCACCTTC. This translates into CASSYGRSNRGSTATF.

The J gene is TRBJ2-1, the V gene TRBV7-9; 9 bases agree with TRBD2. V was pared by 5 bases and J by 10 bases, with 9 bases of the junction left unmatched. The CDR3 is made up of 14 amino acids. CDR1 is SEHNR, CDR2 FQNEAQ, per germline (reference sequence). The DNA for the CDR3 is TGTGCCAGCAGCAAGGGACTAGCAACGGGCGAGCAGTTCTTC. This translates into CASSKGLATGEQFF. The full variable domain, rest sourced from reference TRBV7-9 and TRBJ2-1, is DTGVSQNPRHKITKRGQNVTFRCDPISEHNRLYWYRQTLGQGPEFLTYFQNEAQLEKSRLLSDRFSAERPKGSFSTLEIQRTEQGDSAMYLCASSKGLATGEQFFGPGTRLTVL.